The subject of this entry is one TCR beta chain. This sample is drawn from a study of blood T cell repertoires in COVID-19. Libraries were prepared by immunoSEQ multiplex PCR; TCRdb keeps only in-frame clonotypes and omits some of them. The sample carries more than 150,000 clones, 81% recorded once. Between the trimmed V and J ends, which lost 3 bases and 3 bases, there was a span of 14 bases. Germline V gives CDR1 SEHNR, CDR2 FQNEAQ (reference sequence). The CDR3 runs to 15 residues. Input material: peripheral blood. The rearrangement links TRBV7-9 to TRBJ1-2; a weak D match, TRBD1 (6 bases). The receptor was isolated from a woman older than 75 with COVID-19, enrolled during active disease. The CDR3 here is CASSFGQRPHYGYTF. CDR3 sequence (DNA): TGTGCCAGCAGCTTCGGACAGAGGCCCCACTATGGCTACACCTTC. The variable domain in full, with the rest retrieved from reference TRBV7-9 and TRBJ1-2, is DTGVSQNPRHKITKRGQNVTFRCDPISEHNRLYWYRQTLGQGPEFLTYFQNEAQLEKSRLLSDRFSAERPKGSFSTLEIQRTEQGDSAMYLCASSFGQRPHYGYTFGSGTRLTVV.